This is a list of T cell receptor beta chains from one sample in a study of blood T cell repertoires in COVID-19. Here immunoSEQ multiplex PCR was the method, and the copy in TCRdb shows in-frame clones only, minus some. The sample includes fewer than 85,000 clones, about 85% seen only once; the top ten take 9.1%. Sequencing was done on a sample of peripheral blood. The receptors here all came from a human donor in a cohort sampled during active COVID-19. CDR3s include the opening cysteine and the closing phenylalanine or tryptophan. The D gene is left open where the match is weak. The size entry is marked missing in some rows and otherwise reads once, few, many or a size class.

J gene: TRBJ2-3; clone size: -; V gene: TRBV29-1; D gene: TRBD2; CDR3 DNA: TGCAGCGTTGAAGTATTAGCGGGGGGAAGGTCGCAGTATTTT; CDR3 protein: CSVEVLAGGRSQYF
J gene: TRBJ2-7; clone size: -; V gene: TRBV27; D gene: TRBD2; CDR3 DNA: TGTGCCAGCAGACAAACCGGGACTAGTAGCTACGAGCAGTACTTC; CDR3 protein: CASRQTGTSSYEQYF
J gene: TRBJ2-7; clone size: -; V gene: TRBV7-2; D gene: TRBD2; CDR3 DNA: TGTGCCAGCAGCTCAACCGGGACTAGCGGGAGGCACGAGCAGTACTTC; CDR3 protein: CASSSTGTSGRHEQYF
J gene: TRBJ2-1; clone size: -; V gene: TRBV7-6; D gene: -; CDR3 DNA: TGTGCCAGCAGCTTAGCCGGGAGCTCCTACAATGAGCAGTTCTTC; CDR3 protein: CASSLAGSSYNEQFF
J gene: TRBJ2-1; clone size: -; V gene: TRBV5-6; D gene: -; CDR3 DNA: TGTGCCAGCAGCTTGTCGTGGGCCTTCTCCTACAATGAGCAGTTCTTC; CDR3 protein: CASSLSWAFSYNEQFF
J gene: TRBJ2-2; clone size: -; V gene: TRBV10-3; D gene: -; CDR3 DNA: TGTGCCATCAGTGACCCAAAACAGGGTGGGGGAACCGGGGAGCTGTTTTTT; CDR3 protein: CAISDPKQGGGTGELFF
J gene: TRBJ2-7; clone size: -; V gene: TRBV28; D gene: TRBD1; CDR3 DNA: TGTGCCAGCAGTCCCTTGACAGGGACCTACGAGCAGTACTTC; CDR3 protein: CASSPLTGTYEQYF
J gene: TRBJ2-5; clone size: few; V gene: TRBV6-2/TRBV6-3; D gene: TRBD1; CDR3 DNA: TGTGCCAGCAGTGCAGGGGGCAGCTTAGAGACCCAGTACTTC; CDR3 protein: CASSAGGSLETQYF
J gene: TRBJ1-2; clone size: -; V gene: TRBV27; D gene: -; CDR3 DNA: TGTGCCAGCAGTTTAGGCTCCGGGTCTTTATCCTATGGCTACACCTTC; CDR3 protein: CASSLGSGSLSYGYTF
J gene: TRBJ1-5; clone size: -; V gene: TRBV24-1; D gene: TRBD1; CDR3 DNA: TGTGCCATTGATAGAGACAGGGTCGATCAGCCCCAGCATTTT; CDR3 protein: CAIDRDRVDQPQHF
J gene: TRBJ2-4; clone size: -; V gene: TRBV5-6; D gene: -; CDR3 DNA: TGTGCCAGCAGCTTTGCGACTCCTCATATTCAGTACTTC; CDR3 protein: CASSFATPHIQYF
J gene: TRBJ2-2; clone size: -; V gene: TRBV6-5; D gene: TRBD2; CDR3 DNA: TGTGCCAGCAGTTACTCGGGACTAGACATGAGGGAGCTGTTTTTT; CDR3 protein: CASSYSGLDMRELFF
J gene: TRBJ1-1; clone size: -; V gene: TRBV5-1; D gene: -; CDR3 DNA: TGCGCCAGCAGCTTGGCAGGGTTCGGGAGTTTCGGCACTGAAGCTTTCTTT; CDR3 protein: CASSLAGFGSFGTEAFF
J gene: TRBJ1-4; clone size: once; V gene: TRBV18; D gene: -; CDR3 DNA: TGTGCCAGCTCACTCGACAGGCCTGCAACTAATGAAAAACTGTTTTTT; CDR3 protein: CASSLDRPATNEKLFF
J gene: TRBJ2-1; clone size: -; V gene: TRBV6-2/TRBV6-3; D gene: TRBD2; CDR3 DNA: TGTGCCAGCAGTCCAAAATCAGCGGGAGTAGGGAATGAGCAGTTCTTC; CDR3 protein: CASSPKSAGVGNEQFF
J gene: TRBJ2-7; clone size: -; V gene: TRBV4-1; D gene: TRBD2; CDR3 DNA: TGCGCCAGCAGCCAGGTGTTCCCCCTCGGGAGGAAGAGCTCCTACGAGCAGTACTTC; CDR3 protein: CASSQVFPLGRKSSYEQYF
J gene: TRBJ2-3; clone size: -; V gene: TRBV5-1; D gene: -; CDR3 DNA: TGCGCCAGCACCACAGGGCCGGCAGCAGATACGCAGTATTTT; CDR3 protein: CASTTGPAADTQYF
J gene: TRBJ2-7; clone size: -; V gene: TRBV7-4; D gene: -; CDR3 DNA: TGTGCCAGCAGCTTGATGGTCAGGGTTAGCTACGAGCAGTACTTC; CDR3 protein: CASSLMVRVSYEQYF
J gene: TRBJ2-5; clone size: -; V gene: TRBV7-2; D gene: -; CDR3 DNA: TGTGCCAGCAGCCGCTTAGGGGGTGGCGGGAGAGAGACCCAGTACTTC; CDR3 protein: CASSRLGGGGRETQYF
J gene: TRBJ2-1; clone size: -; V gene: TRBV6-5; D gene: TRBD2; CDR3 DNA: TGTGCCAGCAGTTATTTTTCGGGACTAGAGAATGAGCAGTTCTTC; CDR3 protein: CASSYFSGLENEQFF
J gene: TRBJ2-7; clone size: -; V gene: TRBV9; D gene: TRBD2; CDR3 DNA: TGTGCCAGCAGCGCCGGGGGGGCCGGCTACGAGCAGTACTTC; CDR3 protein: CASSAGGAGYEQYF
J gene: TRBJ2-7; clone size: -; V gene: TRBV4-1; D gene: -; CDR3 DNA: TGCGCCAGCAGCCAAGACCCCCCTCTAAGCGGGCGACGCGGCTACGAGCAGTACTTC; CDR3 protein: CASSQDPPLSGRRGYEQYF
J gene: TRBJ2-1; clone size: -; V gene: TRBV28; D gene: -; CDR3 DNA: TGTGCCAGCAGTTTCGCTAGCTACTCTCGGAATGAGCAGTTCTTC; CDR3 protein: CASSFASYSRNEQFF
J gene: TRBJ1-4; clone size: -; V gene: TRBV30; D gene: -; CDR3 DNA: TGTGCCTGGAGCTATTCAGGGTCTTGGGAAAAACTGTTTTTT; CDR3 protein: CAWSYSGSWEKLFF
J gene: TRBJ1-3; clone size: -; V gene: TRBV24-1; D gene: -; CDR3 DNA: TGTGCCACCAGTGATGGGTGGAGCTCTGGAAACACCATATATTTT; CDR3 protein: CATSDGWSSGNTIYF
J gene: TRBJ2-5; clone size: -; V gene: TRBV27; D gene: -; CDR3 DNA: TGTGCCAGCAGTTTTGCGAGGACGGGGGAGACCCAGTACTTC; CDR3 protein: CASSFARTGETQYF
J gene: TRBJ2-7; clone size: -; V gene: TRBV7-2; D gene: -; CDR3 DNA: TGTGCCAGCAGCTTAGGTGGCAACTACGAGCAGTACTTC; CDR3 protein: CASSLGGNYEQYF
J gene: TRBJ2-2; clone size: -; V gene: TRBV30; D gene: -; CDR3 DNA: TGTGCCTGGAGTGGACTGCTAGCTGGAACCGGGGAGCTGTTTTTT; CDR3 protein: CAWSGLLAGTGELFF
J gene: TRBJ1-1; clone size: -; V gene: TRBV11-2; D gene: -; CDR3 DNA: TGTGCCAGCAGCTTTACAGGGTTAGGACAGACTGAAGCTTTCTTT; CDR3 protein: CASSFTGLGQTEAFF
J gene: TRBJ1-1; clone size: -; V gene: TRBV28; D gene: TRBD1; CDR3 DNA: TGTGCCAGCAGTTTAATAGAGGGGGCTAGAACTGAAGCTTTCTTT; CDR3 protein: CASSLIEGARTEAFF
J gene: TRBJ2-3; clone size: -; V gene: TRBV7-9; D gene: -; CDR3 DNA: TGTGCCAGCAGCTTAGGCCATTGGGGGCGCACAGATACGCAGTATTTT; CDR3 protein: CASSLGHWGRTDTQYF
J gene: TRBJ1-3; clone size: -; V gene: TRBV7-2; D gene: TRBD1; CDR3 DNA: TGTGCCAGCAGTTTAGACAGGGCAAGAAACACCATATATTTT; CDR3 protein: CASSLDRARNTIYF
J gene: TRBJ1-2; clone size: -; V gene: TRBV15; D gene: TRBD1; CDR3 DNA: TGTGCCACCAGCAGAACCCAAAACCGGGACAGGGGGTTCTATGGCTACACCTTC; CDR3 protein: CATSRTQNRDRGFYGYTF
J gene: TRBJ2-3; clone size: -; V gene: TRBV9; D gene: -; CDR3 DNA: TGTGCCAGCAGCGTAGGTGTTGGGGGGGGGCCTAGCACAGATACGCAGTATTTT; CDR3 protein: CASSVGVGGGPSTDTQYF
J gene: TRBJ1-5; clone size: -; V gene: TRBV10-1; D gene: -; CDR3 DNA: TGCGCCAGCAGTGAGAGACAGGATAGCAATCAGCCCCAGCATTTT; CDR3 protein: CASSERQDSNQPQHF
J gene: TRBJ2-1; clone size: -; V gene: TRBV5-1; D gene: TRBD2; CDR3 DNA: TGCGCCAGCAGCATGACTAGCGGGGGACACAATGAGCAGTTCTTC; CDR3 protein: CASSMTSGGHNEQFF
J gene: TRBJ2-7; clone size: few; V gene: TRBV5-1; D gene: -; CDR3 DNA: TGCGCCAGCAGCTCCGGGGTTACCTACGAGCAGTACTTC; CDR3 protein: CASSSGVTYEQYF
J gene: TRBJ2-3; clone size: -; V gene: TRBV6-1; D gene: TRBD1; CDR3 DNA: TGTGCCAGCAACGACAGGGGGCGAGGAGATACGCAGTATTTT; CDR3 protein: CASNDRGRGDTQYF
J gene: TRBJ1-1; clone size: -; V gene: TRBV10-3; D gene: TRBD1; CDR3 DNA: TGTGCCATCAGTGGACAGGGGGCGTTAGGCACTGAAGCTTTCTTT; CDR3 protein: CAISGQGALGTEAFF
J gene: TRBJ2-7; clone size: -; V gene: TRBV4-1; D gene: TRBD2; CDR3 DNA: TGCGCCAGCAGCCAACCCCTAGCGGGAGCCTACGAGCAGTACTTC; CDR3 protein: CASSQPLAGAYEQYF
J gene: TRBJ1-1; clone size: -; V gene: TRBV14; D gene: -; CDR3 DNA: TGTGCCAGCAGCCCTTTTCCCGGGGAAGCTTTCTTT; CDR3 protein: CASSPFPGEAFF